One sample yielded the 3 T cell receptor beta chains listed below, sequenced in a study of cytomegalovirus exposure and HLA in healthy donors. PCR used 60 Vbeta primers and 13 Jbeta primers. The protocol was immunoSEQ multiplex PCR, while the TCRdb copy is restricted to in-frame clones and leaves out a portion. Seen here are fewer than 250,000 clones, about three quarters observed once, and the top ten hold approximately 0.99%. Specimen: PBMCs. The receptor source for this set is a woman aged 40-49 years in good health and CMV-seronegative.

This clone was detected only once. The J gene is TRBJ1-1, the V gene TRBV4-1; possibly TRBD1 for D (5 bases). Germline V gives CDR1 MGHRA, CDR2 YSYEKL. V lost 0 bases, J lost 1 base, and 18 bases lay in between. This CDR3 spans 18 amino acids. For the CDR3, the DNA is TGCGCCAGCAGCCAAGAACGGCGCCCCAGGGCGGCGAACACTGAAGCTTTCTTT. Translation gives CASSQERRPRAANTEAFF.

CDR3 in DNA: TGTGCCACCAGCAGGGACAGGGGGGTTGAAAAACTGTTTTTT. Amino acids: CATSRDRGVEKLFF. This sequence joins TRBV15 and TRBJ1-4; 10 bases are shared with TRBD1. The CDR3 length is 14 residues. Germline V lookup: CDR1 LNHNV, CDR2 YYDKDF (reference sequence). V lost 3 bases, J lost 7 bases, and 2 bases stayed unmatched.

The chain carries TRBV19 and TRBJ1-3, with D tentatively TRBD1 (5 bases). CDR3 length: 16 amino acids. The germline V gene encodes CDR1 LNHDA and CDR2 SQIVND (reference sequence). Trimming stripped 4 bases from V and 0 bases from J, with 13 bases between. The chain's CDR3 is CASSRVDRASGNTIYF. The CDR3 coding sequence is TGTGCCAGTAGTAGGGTCGACAGAGCCTCTGGAAACACCATATATTTT.